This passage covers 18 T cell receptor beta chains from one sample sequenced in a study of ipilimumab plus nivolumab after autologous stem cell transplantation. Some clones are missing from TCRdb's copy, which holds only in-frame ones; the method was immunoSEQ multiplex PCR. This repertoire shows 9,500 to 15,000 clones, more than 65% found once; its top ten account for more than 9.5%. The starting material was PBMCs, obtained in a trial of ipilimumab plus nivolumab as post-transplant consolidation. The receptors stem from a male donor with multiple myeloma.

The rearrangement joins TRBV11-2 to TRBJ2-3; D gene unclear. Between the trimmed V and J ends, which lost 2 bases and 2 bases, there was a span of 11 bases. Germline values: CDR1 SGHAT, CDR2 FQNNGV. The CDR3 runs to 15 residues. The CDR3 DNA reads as TGTGCCAGCAGCTTATTTGGGTGGGACACAGATACGCAGTATTTT. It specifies CASSLFGWDTDTQYF.

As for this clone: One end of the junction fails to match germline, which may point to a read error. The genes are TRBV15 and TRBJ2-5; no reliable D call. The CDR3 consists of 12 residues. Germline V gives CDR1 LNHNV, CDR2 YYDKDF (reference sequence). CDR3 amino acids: CAASRDVETQYF. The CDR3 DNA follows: TGTGCCGCCAGCAGAGATGTAGAGACCCAGTACTTC.

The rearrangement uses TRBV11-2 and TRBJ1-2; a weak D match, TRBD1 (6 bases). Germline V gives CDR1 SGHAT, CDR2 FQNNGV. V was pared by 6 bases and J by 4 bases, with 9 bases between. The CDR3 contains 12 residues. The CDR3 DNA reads TGTGCCAGCAGTTCAGGGGTCTATGGCTACACCTTC. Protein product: CASSSGVYGYTF.

The CDR3 region has the DNA TGTGCCTGGATCGAGGGTTCCCGAGGTTTCTTT. It encodes CAWIEGSRGFF. This chain joins TRBV30 and TRBJ1-1; D remains unclear. This CDR3 is built from 11 residues. The germline V gene has CDR1 GTSNPN and CDR2 SVGIG (reference sequence). Trimming took off 4 bases at V and 13 bases at J, with 16 bases between the two ends.

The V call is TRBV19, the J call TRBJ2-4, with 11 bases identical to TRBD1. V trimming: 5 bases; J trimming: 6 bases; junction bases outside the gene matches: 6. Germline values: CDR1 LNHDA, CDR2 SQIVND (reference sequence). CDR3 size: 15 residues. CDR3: CASSYGQGARNIQYF. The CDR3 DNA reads TGTGCCAGTAGTTATGGACAGGGGGCTAGAAACATTCAGTACTTC.

CDR3: CASSPDGGFTEAFF. CDR3 in DNA: TGCGCCAGCAGCCCGGATGGAGGGTTCACTGAAGCTTTCTTT. The chain is built from TRBV5-1 and TRBJ1-1; D is uncertain. With 4 bases removed from V and 4 bases from J, the gap between germline ends came to 14 bases. The germline V gene has CDR1 SGHRS and CDR2 YFSETQ. CDR3 size: 14 residues.

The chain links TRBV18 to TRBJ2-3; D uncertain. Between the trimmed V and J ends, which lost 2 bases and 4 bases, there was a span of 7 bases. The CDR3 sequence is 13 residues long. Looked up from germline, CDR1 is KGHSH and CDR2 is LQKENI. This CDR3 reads CASSPGVADTQYF. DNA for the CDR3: TGTGCCAGCTCACCAGGGGTTGCAGATACGCAGTATTTT.

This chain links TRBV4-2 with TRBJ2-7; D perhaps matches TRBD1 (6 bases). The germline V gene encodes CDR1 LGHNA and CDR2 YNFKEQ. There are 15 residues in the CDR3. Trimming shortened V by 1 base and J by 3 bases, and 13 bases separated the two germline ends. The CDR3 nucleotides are TGTGCCAGCAGCCAAGCCAACAGGGCGGTCTACGAGCAGTACTTC. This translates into CASSQANRAVYEQYF.

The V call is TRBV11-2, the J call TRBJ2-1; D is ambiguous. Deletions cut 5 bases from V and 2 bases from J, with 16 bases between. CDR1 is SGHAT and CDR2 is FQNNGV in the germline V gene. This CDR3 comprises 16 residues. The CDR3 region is CASSPSAGRPYNEQFF. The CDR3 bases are TGTGCCAGCAGCCCCTCGGCCGGACGCCCCTACAATGAGCAGTTCTTC. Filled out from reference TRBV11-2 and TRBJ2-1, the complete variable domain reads EAGVAQSPRYKIIEKRQSVAFWCNPISGHATLYWYQQILGQGPKLLIQFQNNGVVDDSQLPKDRFSAERLKGVDSTLKIQPAKLEDSAVYLCASSPSAGRPYNEQFFGPGTRLTVL.

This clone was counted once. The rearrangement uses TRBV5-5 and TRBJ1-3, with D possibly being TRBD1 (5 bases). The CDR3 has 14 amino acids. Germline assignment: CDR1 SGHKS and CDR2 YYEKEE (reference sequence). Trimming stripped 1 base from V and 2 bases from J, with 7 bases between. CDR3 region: CASSLTGPGNTIYF. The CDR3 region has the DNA TGTGCCAGCAGCTTGACAGGCCCTGGAAACACCATATATTTT.

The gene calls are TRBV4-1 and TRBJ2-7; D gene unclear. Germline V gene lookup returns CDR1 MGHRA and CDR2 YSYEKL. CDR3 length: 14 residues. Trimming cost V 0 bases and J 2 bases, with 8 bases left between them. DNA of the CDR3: TGCGCCAGCAGCCAAGAAGCCGGAACCTACGAGCAGTACTTC. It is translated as CASSQEAGTYEQYF.

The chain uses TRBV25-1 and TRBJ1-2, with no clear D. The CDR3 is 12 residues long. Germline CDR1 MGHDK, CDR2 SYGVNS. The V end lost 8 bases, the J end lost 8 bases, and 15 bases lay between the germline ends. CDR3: CASGAVRGGYTF. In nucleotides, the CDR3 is TGTGCCAGCGGAGCGGTACGGGGAGGCTACACCTTC.

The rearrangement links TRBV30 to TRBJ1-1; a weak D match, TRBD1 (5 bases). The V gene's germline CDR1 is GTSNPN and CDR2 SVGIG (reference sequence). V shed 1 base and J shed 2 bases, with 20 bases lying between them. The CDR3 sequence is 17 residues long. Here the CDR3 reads CAWSAPVGGVANTEAFF. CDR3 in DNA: TGTGCCTGGAGTGCACCGGTCGGGGGAGTTGCTAACACTGAAGCTTTCTTT.

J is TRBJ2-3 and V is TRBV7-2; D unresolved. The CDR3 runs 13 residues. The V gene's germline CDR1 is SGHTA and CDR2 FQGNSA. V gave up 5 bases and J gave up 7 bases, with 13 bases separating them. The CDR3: CASSPRLSHTQYF. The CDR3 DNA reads TGTGCCAGCAGCCCTAGACTGAGCCATACGCAGTATTTT.

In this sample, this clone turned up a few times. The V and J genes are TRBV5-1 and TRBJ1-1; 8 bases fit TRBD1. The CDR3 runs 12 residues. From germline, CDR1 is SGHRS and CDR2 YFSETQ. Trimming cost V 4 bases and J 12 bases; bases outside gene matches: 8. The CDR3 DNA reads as TGCGCCAGCAGCCCTCGGACAGGGCAGACTTTCTTT. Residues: CASSPRTGQTFF.

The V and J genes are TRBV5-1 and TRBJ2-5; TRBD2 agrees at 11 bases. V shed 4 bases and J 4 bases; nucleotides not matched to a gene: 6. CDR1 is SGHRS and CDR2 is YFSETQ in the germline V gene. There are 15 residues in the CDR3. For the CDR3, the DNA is TGCGCCAGCAGCCTAGGGCTAGCGGGGGGAGAGACCCAGTACTTC. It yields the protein CASSLGLAGGETQYF.

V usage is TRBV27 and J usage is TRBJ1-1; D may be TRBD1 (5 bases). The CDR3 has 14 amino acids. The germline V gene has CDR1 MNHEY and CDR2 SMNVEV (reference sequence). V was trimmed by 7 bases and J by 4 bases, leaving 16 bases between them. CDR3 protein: CASILRGFCTEAFF. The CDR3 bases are TGTGCCAGCATATTGCGGGGGTTTTGCACTGAAGCTTTCTTT.

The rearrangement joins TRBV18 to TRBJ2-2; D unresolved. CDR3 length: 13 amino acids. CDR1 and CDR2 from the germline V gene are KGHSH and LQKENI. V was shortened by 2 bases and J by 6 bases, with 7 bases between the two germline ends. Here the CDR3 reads CASSPSWAGELFF. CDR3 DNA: TGTGCCAGCTCACCAAGCTGGGCCGGGGAGCTGTTTTTT.